Here is one T cell receptor beta chain with its context. This clone's antigen is unknown. Base qualities are missing; no much larger clone stands one base away. V loses 5 bases of germline sequence and J loses 5 bases, and the interval between the two ends is 16 bases. The CDR3 starts with the cysteine, ends with the phenylalanine, and has 14 residues. The entry retains the CDR3 DNA only, 42 bases that are in frame from base 1. CDR1 is given as MDHEN and CDR2 as SYDVKM, both from the germline V gene. The data were taken from a study of blood T cell repertoires in COVID-19 (dated by TCRdb to between 2020 and 2021). About the full investigation: Samples from collaborators originated in the United States, Italy and Spain and spanned both the acute and convalescent phases of COVID-19. The material from the prospective study consisted of cDNA or gDNA derived from T cells, B-cell-depleted T cells, or PBMCs. Deeply sampled blood TCRbeta repertoires from subjects exposed to, actively infected with, or recovered from COVID-19 were included in the dataset. A freely available public database, intended as a resource for researchers studying the immune response to SARS-CoV-2, is where the repertoires were released. Samples came from the ongoing ImmuneRACE study (first 160 participants) plus 1,254 subjects from 6 global collaborators. The sample metadata nearly always contained a de-identified subject ID, COVID-19 status, age in years and sex. Where available, HLA class I and class II types were obtained from metadata supplied by the sample provider rather than from assay-based typing.

Study-level results and caveats: The amount of clinical and demographic metadata varied by source and participant and was provided uncurated.

TCRbeta CDR3 regions were amplified from genomic DNA by means of the immunoSEQ Assay, a bias-controlled multiplex PCR. For the original study's pipeline: Nucleated cell counts per sample were estimated from amplification of reference gene primers within the assay. To quantify the absolute abundance of each unique TCRbeta CDR3 rearrangement, sequence reads were collapsed and filtered. For each sample, productive Simpson clonality was calculated as the square root of Simpson's diversity index across productive rearrangements. Entries here come from immuneACCESS through TCRdb and include only in-frame sequences with V and J called. Some clones fail to appear in such tables; in the studies checked, an unresolved V gene covers under half of the shortfall, and the cause of the remainder is unknown. The V and J calls and clone size were taken over from that table, and D and trimming were inferred from the DNA. The sample contains around 270,000 clones, approximately 90% of them found a single time. The ten largest clonotypes hold about 0.8% of the sample.

Collaborating institutions collected whole blood in K2EDTA tubes following their own protocols. For TCRbeta analysis, collaborators shipped samples as frozen whole blood, isolated PBMCs, or DNA extracted from either of those sample types. The clonotype comes from a man aged 25-45 years with acute or convalescent COVID-19. Sequencing was done on a sample of peripheral blood. The chain links TRBV28 with TRBJ2-7; the D region possibly corresponds to TRBD1 (7 bases align). The CDR3: CASSANRGGHEQYF. In nucleotide form, the sequence is TGTGCCAGCAGTGCCAACAGGGGAGGCCACGAGCAGTACTTC.